This T cell receptor beta chain comes out of a study of blood T cell repertoires in COVID-19. For the study at large: PBMCs, B-cell-depleted T cells, or T cells provided the cDNA or gDNA that made up the material.

As handled by the study authors: Estimation of nucleated cell counts relied on the amplification of reference gene primers. Measured with immunoSEQ multiplex PCR; TCRdb has only the in-frame clones, and not every one. That table is the source of V, J and clone size, and D and trimming were worked out from the DNA. Among tens of thousands of clones listed, over 75% were seen once. CDR3 length: 12 residues. CDR1 is SGHAT and CDR2 is FQNNGV in the germline V gene. V lost 5 bases and J 2 bases, leaving 6 bases between the germline ends. Sequencing used peripheral blood. J is TRBJ1-2 and V is TRBV11-2; no clear D. The clonotype comes from a human donor in a cohort sampled during active COVID-19. This chain's CDR3 is CASSRHNYGYTF. The CDR3 region has the DNA TGTGCCAGCAGCCGACACAACTATGGCTACACCTTC.